This T cell receptor beta chain was documented in a study of blood T cell repertoires in COVID-19. Germline V CDR1 and CDR2: MDHEN, SYDVKM. V shed 2 bases, J shed 2 bases, and the junction held 4 bases outside the gene matches. The CDR3 is made up of 16 amino acids. Source study methods: Reference gene primer amplification gave nucleated cell count estimates. Profiling relied on immunoSEQ multiplex PCR, and the TCRdb table lists in-frame clones only, not all of them. V and J calls and clone size come straight from that table; D and trimming were deduced from the DNA. The sample has about 270,000 clones, approximately 92% seen once.

The sequence was collected from a woman between 18 and 29 years old who had recovered from COVID-19. Sequencing used PBMCs or T cells enriched from blood (not recorded which). The chain links TRBV28 to TRBJ2-5, with 11 nucleotides matching TRBD2. The CDR3 nucleotides read TGTGCCAGCAGTTTACCCGCTAGCGGGGGGCAAGAGACCCAGTACTTC. Protein: CASSLPASGGQETQYF.